This T cell receptor beta chain derives from a study of shared clonotypes between healthy human individuals. CD45RO-negative, CCR7-positively selected cells formed the naive CD8 fraction, excluding terminally differentiated effector memory CD45RA+ cells. Nashville, Tennessee was home to all donors, who were Caucasian adults. Only in-frame clones appear in the TCRdb table, and some are missing; sequencing was by immunoSEQ multiplex PCR. Among some 2.1 million clones, around 96% were seen once, and the ten largest hold roughly 1.1%. CDR3 length equals 15 residues. The germline gives CDR1 KGHSH, CDR2 LQKENI. Trimming took 0 bases from V and 2 from J; bases not matched to a gene: 1.

The chain has TRBV18 and TRBJ1-2; 9 bases agree with TRBD1. The clonotype was recovered from a young man in good health. The sample comprised naive CD8+ T cells sorted from blood. CDR3 in amino acids: CASSPPGQGNYGYTF. The CDR3 DNA reads TGTGCCAGCTCACCACCGGGACAGGGAAACTATGGCTACACCTTC.